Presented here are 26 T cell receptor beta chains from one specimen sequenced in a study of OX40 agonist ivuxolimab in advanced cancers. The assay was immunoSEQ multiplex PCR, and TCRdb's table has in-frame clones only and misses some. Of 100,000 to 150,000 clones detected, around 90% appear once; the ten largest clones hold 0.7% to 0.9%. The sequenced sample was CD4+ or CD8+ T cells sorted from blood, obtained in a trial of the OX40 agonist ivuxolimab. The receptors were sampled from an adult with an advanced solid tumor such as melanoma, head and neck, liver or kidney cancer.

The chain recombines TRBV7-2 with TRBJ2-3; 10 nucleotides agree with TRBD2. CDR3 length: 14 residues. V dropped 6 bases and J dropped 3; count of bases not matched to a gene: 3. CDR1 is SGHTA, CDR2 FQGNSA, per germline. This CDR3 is CASRSSGRTDTQYF. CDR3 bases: TGTGCCAGCAGGTCTAGCGGGAGAACAGATACGCAGTATTTT.

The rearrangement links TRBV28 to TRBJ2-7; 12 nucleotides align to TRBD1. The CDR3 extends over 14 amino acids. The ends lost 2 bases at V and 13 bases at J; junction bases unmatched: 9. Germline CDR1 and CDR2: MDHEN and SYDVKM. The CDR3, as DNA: TGTGCCAGCAGTTTAAGGGAACCGGGACAGGGGGCTTACTTC. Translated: CASSLREPGQGAYF.

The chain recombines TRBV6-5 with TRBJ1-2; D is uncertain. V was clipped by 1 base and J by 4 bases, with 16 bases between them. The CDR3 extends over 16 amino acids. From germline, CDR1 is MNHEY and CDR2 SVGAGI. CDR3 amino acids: CASSYYRMEIPYGYTF. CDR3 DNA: TGTGCCAGCAGTTACTATAGGATGGAGATTCCCTATGGCTACACCTTC.

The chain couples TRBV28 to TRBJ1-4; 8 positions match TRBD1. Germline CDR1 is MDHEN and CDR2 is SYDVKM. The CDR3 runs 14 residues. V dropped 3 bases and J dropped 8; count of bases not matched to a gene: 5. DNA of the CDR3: TGTGCCAGCAGTTTGACAGGGGTGGGAGAAAAACTGTTTTTT. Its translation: CASSLTGVGEKLFF.

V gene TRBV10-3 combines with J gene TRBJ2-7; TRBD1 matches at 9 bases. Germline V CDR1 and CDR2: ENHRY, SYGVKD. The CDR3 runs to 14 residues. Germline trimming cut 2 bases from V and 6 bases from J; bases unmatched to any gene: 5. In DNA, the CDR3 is TGTGCCATCAGTGAGCCGGGACAGGGATTCGAGCAGTACTTC. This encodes CAISEPGQGFEQYF.

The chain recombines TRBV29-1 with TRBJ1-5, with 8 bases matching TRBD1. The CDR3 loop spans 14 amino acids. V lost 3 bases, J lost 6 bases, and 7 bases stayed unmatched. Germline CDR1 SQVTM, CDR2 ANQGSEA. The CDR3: CSVDGQGFGQPQHF. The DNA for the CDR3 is TGCAGCGTTGATGGACAGGGTTTCGGTCAGCCCCAGCATTTT.

The CDR3 spells CASSTDLRPTDTQYF. Here the CDR3 DNA reads TGTGCCAGTAGTACGGACCTGAGACCCACAGATACGCAGTATTTT. The gene calls are TRBV19 and TRBJ2-3; D not resolved. CDR1 and CDR2 (germline): LNHDA, SQIVND (reference sequence). With 4 bases removed from V and 2 bases from J, the gap between germline ends came to 13 bases. The CDR3 contains 15 residues.

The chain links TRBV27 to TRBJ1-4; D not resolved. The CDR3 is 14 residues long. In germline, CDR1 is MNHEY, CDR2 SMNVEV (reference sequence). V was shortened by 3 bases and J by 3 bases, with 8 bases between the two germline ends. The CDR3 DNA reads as TGTGCCAGCAGTTTGTTTGTGTCTAATGAAAAACTGTTTTTT. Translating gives CASSLFVSNEKLFF.

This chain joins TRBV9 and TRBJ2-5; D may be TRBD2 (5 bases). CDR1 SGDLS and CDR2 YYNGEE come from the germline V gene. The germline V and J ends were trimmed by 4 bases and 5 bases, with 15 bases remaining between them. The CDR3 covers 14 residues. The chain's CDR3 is CASSKGGTAETQYF. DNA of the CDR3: TGTGCCAGCAGCAAAGGAGGAACAGCGGAGACCCAGTACTTC. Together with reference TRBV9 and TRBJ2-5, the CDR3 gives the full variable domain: DSGVTQTPKHLITATGQRVTLRCSPRSGDLSVYWYQQSLDQGLQFLIQYYNGEERAKGNILERFSAQQFPDLHSELNLSSLELGDSALYFCASSKGGTAETQYFGPGTRLLVL.

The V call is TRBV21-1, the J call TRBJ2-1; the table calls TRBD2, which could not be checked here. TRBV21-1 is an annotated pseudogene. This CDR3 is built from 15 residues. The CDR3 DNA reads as TGTGCCAGCAGCGCCAGGACTAGCGGGTACAATGAGCAGTTCTTC. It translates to CASSARTSGYNEQFF.

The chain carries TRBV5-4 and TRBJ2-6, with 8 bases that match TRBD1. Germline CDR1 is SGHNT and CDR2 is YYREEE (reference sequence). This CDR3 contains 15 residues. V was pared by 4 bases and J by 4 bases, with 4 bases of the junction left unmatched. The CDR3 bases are TGTGCCAGCAGCCAGGGGGCGGCGGGGGCCAACGTCCTGACTTTC. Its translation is CASSQGAAGANVLTF.

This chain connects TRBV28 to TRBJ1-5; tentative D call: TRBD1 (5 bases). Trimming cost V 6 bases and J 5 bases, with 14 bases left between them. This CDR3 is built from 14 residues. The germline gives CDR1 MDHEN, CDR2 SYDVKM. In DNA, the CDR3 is TGTGCCAGCAGATCAGGGTACTCGGATCAGCCCCAGCATTTT. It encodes CASRSGYSDQPQHF.

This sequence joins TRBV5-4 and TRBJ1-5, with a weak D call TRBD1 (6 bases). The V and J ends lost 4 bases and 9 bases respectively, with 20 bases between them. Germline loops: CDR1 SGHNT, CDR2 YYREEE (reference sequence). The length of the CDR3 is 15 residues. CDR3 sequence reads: CASSQDPGGWRPQHF. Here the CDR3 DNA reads TGTGCCAGCAGCCAAGACCCGGGGGGCTGGCGGCCCCAGCATTTT.

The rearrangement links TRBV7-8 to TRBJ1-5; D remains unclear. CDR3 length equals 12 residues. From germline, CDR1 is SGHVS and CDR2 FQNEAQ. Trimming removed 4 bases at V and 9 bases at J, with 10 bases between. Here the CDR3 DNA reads TGTGCCAGCAGCTGGAGCGGAGGGCCCCAGCATTTT. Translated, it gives CASSWSGGPQHF.

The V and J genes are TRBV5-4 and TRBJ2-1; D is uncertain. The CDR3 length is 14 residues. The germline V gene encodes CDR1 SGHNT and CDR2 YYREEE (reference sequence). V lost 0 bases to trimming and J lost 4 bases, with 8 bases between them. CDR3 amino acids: CASSLGVRYNEQFF. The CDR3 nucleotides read TGTGCCAGCAGCTTGGGCGTTAGGTACAATGAGCAGTTCTTC.

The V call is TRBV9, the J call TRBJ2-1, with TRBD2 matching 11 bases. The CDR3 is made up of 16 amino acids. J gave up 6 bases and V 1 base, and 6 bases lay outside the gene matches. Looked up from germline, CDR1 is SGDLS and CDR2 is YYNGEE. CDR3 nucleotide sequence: TGTGCCAGCAGCGTAAGCTATAGCGGGAGGGGCAATGAGCAGTTCTTC. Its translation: CASSVSYSGRGNEQFF.

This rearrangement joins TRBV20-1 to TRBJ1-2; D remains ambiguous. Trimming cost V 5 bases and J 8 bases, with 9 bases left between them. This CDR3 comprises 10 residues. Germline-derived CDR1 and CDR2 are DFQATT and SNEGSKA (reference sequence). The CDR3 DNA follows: TGCAGTGCTCAGGACGCGGGCTACACCTTC. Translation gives CSAQDAGYTF.

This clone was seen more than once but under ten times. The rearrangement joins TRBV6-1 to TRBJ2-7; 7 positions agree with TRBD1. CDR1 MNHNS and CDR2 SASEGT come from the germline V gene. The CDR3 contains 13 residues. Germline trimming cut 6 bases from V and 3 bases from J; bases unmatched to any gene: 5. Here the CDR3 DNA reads TGTGCCAGCAGGCAGGGGGTGCTCTACGAGCAGTACTTC. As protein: CASRQGVLYEQYF.

The CDR3 DNA reads as TGTGCCAGCAGCTCAGGACGACTTTCGGGTCGGGCGTCTAACTATGGCTACACCTTC. Translated: CASSSGRLSGRASNYGYTF. The chain is built from TRBV13 and TRBJ1-2; D not certain. Trimming pared 4 bases from V and 0 bases from J, leaving 24 bases between. Germline CDR1 PRHDT, CDR2 FYEKMQ (reference sequence). This CDR3 has 19 residues. Full variable domain (outside the CDR3, taken from reference TRBV13 and TRBJ1-2): AAGVIQSPRHLIKEKRETATLKCYPIPRHDTVYWYQQGPGQDPQFLISFYEKMQSDKGSIPDRFSAQQFSDYHSELNMSSLELGDSALYFCASSSGRLSGRASNYGYTFGSGTRLTVV.

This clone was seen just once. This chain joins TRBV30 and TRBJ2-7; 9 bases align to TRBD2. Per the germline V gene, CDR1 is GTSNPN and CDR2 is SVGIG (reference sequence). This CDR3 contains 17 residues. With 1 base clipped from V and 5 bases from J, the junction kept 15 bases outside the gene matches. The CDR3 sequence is CAWSGVSLRGGRDEQYF. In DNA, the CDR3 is TGTGCCTGGAGTGGGGTCTCTCTGCGGGGGGGTCGAGACGAGCAGTACTTC. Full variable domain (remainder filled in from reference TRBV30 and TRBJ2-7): SQTIHQWPATLVQPVGSPLSLECTVEGTSNPNLYWYRQAAGRGLQLLFYSVGIGQISSEVPQNLSASRPQDRQFILSSKKLLLSDSGFYLCAWSGVSLRGGRDEQYFGPGTRLTVT.

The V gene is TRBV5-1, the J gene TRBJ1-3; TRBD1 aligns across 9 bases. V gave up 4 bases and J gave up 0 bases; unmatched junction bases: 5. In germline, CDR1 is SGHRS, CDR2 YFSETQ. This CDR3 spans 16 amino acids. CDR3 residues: CASSRTGEISGNTIYF. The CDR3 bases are TGCGCCAGCAGCAGGACAGGGGAAATCTCTGGAAACACCATATATTTT.

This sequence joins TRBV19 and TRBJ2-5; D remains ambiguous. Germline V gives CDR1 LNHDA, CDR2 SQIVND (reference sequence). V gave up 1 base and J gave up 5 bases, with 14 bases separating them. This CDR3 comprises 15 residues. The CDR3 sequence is CASSIVRPSGETQYF. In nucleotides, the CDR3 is TGTGCCAGTAGTATAGTACGACCATCTGGGGAGACCCAGTACTTC. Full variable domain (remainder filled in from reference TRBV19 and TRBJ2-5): DGGITQSPKYLFRKEGQNVTLSCEQNLNHDAMYWYRQDPGQGLRLIYYSQIVNDFQKGDIAEGYSVSREKKESFPLTVTSAQKNPTAFYLCASSIVRPSGETQYFGPGTRLLVL.

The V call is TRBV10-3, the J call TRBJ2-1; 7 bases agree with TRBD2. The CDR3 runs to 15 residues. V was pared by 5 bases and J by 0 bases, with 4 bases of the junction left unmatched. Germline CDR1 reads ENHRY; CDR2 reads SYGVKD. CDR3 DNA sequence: TGTGCCATCAGTCTTTCGGGAGGCTCCTACAATGAGCAGTTCTTC. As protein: CAISLSGGSYNEQFF.

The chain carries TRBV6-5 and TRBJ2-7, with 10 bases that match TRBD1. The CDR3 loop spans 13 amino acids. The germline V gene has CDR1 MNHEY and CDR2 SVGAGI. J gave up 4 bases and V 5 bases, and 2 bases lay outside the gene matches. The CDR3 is CASSRGQGYEQYF. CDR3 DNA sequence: TGTGCCAGCAGTCGGGGACAGGGGTACGAGCAGTACTTC.

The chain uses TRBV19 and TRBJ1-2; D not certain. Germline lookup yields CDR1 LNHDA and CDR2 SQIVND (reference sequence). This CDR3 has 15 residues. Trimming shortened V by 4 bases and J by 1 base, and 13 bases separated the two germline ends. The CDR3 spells CASSNRRAFNYGYTF. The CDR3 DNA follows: TGTGCCAGTAGTAACCGGAGGGCTTTTAACTATGGCTACACCTTC.

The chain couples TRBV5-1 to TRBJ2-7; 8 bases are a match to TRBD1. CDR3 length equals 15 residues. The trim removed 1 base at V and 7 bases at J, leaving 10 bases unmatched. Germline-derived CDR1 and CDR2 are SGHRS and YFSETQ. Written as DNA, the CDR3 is TGCGCCAGCAGCTTGTGGGGACAGGCCCTGGATGAGCAGTACTTC. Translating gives CASSLWGQALDEQYF.